The T cell receptor beta chain described here comes from a study of cytomegalovirus exposure and HLA in healthy donors. Comments on this clone: Its antigen remains unknown.

Whole-study results and caveats: Usually a TCR sequence was rare, but some public TCRs were found in many donors. Reportedly, TCR beta sequences accurately predicted HLA-A and HLA-B alleles in most subjects.

Germline V CDR1 and CDR2: SGHTA, FQGNSA. V was shortened by 1 base and J by 5 bases, with 3 bases between the two germline ends. The CDR3 consists of 12 residues. 60 Vbeta and 13 Jbeta primers were used in PCR. Profiling relied on immunoSEQ multiplex PCR, and the TCRdb table lists in-frame clones only, not all of them. The sample includes over 90,000 clones, around 74% seen only once; the top ten take approximately 3.2%. The J gene is TRBJ2-1, the V gene TRBV7-2; no firm D call. This receptor was obtained from a female donor in good health and CMV-seropositive. The sample comprised PBMCs. CDR3 nucleotides: TGTGCCAGCAGCTTAGTCAACAATGAGCAGTTCTTC. Translated: CASSLVNNEQFF. The full variable domain, its missing parts supplied by reference TRBV7-2 and TRBJ2-1, is GAGVSQSPSNKVTEKGKDVELRCDPISGHTALYWYRQSLGQGLEFLIYFQGNSAPDKSGLPSDRFSAERTGGSVSTLTIQRTQQEDSAVYLCASSLVNNEQFFGPGTRLTVL.